Listed here are 2 T cell receptor beta chains from one sample, sequenced in a study of CD8+CD57+ T cells in acquired aplastic anemia. The patients chosen for sequencing had shown expansion of CD8+CD57+ cells (detected by flow cytometry). The use of genomic DNA as template underpinned the TCR beta VDJ and CDR3 profiling. TCRdb analysed the reads with MiXCR anew, one entry per CDR3 protein. Altogether around 430,000 distinct CDR3 sequences are present, around 32% being singletons, with the ten largest covering 0.82%. The specimen was sorted CD4+, CD8+, or CD8+CD57+ T cells (not recorded which) from PBMCs. All receptors come from a human donor with aplastic anemia.

This chain links TRBV12-3 or TRBV12-4 with TRBJ1-1; 9 nucleotides line up with TRBD1. The CDR3 covers 13 residues. The J segment lost 4 bases and the V segment lost 6 bases, leaving 3 bases of the junction unmatched. Here the CDR3 reads CASRSTGGTEAFF. The CDR3 DNA sequence: TGTGCCAGCAGATCGACAGGGGGCACTGAAGCTTTCTTT.

Worth noting for this clonotype: One end of the junction fails to match germline, which may point to a read error. The chain has TRBV4-3 and TRBJ1-2; D is perhaps TRBD1 (5 bases). Germline assignment: CDR1 LGHNA and CDR2 YSLEER. The CDR3 loop spans 15 amino acids. Here the CDR3 reads CASSQDRGGNYGYTF. CDR3 DNA: TGTGCCAGCAGCCAAGATCGGGGGGGTAACTATGGCTACACCTTC.